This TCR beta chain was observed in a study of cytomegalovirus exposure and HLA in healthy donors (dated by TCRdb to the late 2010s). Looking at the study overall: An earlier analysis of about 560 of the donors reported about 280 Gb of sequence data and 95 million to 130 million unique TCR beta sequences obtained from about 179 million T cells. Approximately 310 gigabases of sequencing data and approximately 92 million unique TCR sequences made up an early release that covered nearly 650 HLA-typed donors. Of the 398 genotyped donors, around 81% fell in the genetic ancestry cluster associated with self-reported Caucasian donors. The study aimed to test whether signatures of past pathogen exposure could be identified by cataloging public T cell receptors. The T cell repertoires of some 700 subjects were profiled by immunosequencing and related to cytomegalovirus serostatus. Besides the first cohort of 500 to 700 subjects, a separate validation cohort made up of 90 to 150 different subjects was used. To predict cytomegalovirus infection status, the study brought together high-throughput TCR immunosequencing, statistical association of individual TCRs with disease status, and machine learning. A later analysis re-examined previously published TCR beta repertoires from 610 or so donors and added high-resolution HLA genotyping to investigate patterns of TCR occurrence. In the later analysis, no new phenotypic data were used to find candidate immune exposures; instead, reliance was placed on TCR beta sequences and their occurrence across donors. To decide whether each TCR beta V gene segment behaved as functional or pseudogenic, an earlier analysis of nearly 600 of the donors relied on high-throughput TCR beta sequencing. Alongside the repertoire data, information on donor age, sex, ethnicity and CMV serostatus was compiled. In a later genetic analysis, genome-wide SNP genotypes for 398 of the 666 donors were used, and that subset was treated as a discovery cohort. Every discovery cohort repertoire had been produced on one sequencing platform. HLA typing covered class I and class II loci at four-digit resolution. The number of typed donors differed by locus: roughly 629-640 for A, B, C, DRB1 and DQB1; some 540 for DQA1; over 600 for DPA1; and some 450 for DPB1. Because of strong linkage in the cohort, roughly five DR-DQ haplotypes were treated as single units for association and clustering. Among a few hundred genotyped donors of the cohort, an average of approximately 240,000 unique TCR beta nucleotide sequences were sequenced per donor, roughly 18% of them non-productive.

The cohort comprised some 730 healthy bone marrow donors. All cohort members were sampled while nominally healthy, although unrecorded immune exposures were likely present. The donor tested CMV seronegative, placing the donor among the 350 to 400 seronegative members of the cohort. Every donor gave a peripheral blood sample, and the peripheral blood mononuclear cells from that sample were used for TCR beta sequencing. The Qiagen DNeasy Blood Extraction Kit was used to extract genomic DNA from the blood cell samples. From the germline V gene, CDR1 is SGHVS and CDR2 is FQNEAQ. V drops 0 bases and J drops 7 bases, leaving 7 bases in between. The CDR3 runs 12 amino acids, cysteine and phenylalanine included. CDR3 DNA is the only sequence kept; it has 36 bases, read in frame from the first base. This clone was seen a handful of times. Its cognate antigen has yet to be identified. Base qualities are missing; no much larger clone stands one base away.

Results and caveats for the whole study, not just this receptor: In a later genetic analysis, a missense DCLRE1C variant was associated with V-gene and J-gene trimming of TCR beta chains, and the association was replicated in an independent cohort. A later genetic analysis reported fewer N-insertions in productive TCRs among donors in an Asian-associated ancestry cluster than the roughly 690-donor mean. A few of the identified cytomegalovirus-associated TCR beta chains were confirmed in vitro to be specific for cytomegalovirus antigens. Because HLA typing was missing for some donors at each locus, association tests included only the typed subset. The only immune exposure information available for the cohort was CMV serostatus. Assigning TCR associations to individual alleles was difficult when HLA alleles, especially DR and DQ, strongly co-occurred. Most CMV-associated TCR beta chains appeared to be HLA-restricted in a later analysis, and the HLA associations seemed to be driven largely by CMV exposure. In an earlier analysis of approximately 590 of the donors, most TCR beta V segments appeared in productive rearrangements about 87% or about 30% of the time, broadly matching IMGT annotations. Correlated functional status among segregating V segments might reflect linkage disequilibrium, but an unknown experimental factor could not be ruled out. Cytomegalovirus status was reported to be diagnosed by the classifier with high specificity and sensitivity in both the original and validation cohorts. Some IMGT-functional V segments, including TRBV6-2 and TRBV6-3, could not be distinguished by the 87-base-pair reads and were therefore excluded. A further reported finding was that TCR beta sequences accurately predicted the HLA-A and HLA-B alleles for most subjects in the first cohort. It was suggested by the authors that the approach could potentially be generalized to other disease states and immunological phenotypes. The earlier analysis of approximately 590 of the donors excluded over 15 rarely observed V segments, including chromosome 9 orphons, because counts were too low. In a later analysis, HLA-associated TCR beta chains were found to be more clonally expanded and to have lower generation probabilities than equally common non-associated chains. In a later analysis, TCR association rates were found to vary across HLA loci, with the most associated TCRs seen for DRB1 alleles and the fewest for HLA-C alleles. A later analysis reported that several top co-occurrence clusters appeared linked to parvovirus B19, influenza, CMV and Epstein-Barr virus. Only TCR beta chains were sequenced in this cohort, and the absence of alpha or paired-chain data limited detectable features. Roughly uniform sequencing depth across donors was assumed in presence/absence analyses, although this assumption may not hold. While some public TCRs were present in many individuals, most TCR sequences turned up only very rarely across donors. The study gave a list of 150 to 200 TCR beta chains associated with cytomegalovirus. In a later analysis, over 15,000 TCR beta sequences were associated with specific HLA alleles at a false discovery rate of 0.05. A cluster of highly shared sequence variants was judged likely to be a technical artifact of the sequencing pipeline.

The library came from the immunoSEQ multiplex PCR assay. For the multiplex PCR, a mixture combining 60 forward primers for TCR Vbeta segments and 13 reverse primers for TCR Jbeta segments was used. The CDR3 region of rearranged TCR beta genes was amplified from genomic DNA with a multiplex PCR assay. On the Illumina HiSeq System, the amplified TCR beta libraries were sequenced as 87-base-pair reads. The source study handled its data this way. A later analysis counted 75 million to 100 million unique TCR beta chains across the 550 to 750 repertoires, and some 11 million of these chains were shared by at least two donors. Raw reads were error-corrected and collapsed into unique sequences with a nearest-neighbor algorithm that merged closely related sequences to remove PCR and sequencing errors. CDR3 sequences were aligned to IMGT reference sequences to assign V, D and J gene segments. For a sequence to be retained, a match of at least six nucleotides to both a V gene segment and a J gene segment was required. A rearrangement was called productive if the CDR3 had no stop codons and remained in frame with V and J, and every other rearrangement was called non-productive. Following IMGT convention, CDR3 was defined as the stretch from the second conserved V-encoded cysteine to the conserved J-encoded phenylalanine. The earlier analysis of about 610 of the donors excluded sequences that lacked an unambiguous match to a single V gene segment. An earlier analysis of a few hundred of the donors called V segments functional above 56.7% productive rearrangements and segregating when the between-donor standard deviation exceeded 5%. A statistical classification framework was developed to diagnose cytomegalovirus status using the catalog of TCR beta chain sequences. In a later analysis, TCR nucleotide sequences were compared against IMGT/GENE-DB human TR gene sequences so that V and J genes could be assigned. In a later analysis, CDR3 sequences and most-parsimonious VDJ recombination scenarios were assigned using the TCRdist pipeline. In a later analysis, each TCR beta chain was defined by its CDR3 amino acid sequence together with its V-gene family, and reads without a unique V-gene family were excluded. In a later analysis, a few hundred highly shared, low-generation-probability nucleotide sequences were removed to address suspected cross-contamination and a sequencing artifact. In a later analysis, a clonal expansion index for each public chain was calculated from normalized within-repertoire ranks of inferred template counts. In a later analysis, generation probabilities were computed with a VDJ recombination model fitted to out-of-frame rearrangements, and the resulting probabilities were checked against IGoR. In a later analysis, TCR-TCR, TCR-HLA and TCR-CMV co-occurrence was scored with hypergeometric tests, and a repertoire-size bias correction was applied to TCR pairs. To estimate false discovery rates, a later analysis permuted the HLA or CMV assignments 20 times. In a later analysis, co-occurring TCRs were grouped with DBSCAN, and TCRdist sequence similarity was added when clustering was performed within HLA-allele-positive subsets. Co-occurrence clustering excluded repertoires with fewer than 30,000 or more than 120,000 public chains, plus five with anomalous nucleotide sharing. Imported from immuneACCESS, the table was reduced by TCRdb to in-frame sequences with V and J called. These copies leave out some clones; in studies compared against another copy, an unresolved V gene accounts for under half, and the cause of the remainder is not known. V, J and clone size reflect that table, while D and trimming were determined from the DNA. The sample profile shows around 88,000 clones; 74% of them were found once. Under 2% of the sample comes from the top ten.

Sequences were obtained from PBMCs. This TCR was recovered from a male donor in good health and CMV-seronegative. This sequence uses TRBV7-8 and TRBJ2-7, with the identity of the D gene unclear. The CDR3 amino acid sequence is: CASSLARGEQYF. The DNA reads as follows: TGTGCCAGCAGCTTAGCTCGAGGAGAGCAGTACTTC. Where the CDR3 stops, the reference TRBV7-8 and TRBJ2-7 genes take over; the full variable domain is GAGVSQSPRYKVAKRGQDVALRCDPISGHVSLFWYQQALGQGPEFLTYFQNEAQLDKSGLPSDRFFAERPEGSVSTLKIQRTQQEDSAVYLCASSLARGEQYFGPGTRLTVT.